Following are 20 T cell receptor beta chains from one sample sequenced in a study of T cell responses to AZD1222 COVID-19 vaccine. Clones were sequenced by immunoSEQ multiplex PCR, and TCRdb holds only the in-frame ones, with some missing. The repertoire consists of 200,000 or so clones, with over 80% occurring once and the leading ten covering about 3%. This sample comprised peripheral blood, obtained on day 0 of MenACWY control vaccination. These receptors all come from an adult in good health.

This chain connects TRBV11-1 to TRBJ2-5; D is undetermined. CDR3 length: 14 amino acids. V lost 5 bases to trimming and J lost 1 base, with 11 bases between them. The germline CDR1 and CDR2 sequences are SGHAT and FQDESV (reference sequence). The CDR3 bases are TGTGCCAGCAGCGACCCCACAGTCCAAGAGACCCAGTACTTC. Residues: CASSDPTVQETQYF.

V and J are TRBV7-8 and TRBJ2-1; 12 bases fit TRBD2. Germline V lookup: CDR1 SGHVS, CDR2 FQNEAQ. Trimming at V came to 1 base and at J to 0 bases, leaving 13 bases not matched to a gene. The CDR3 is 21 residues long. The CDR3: CASSLGRLAGEKGNSYNEQFF. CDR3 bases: TGTGCCAGCAGCTTAGGCCGACTAGCGGGAGAAAAGGGAAACTCCTACAATGAGCAGTTCTTC.

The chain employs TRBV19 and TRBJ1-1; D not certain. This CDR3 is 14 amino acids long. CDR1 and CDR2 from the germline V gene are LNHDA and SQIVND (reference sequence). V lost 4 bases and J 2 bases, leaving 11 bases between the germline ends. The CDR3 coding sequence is TGTGCCAGTAGTAGTTGGCGGGCAAACACTGAAGCTTTCTTT. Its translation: CASSSWRANTEAFF.

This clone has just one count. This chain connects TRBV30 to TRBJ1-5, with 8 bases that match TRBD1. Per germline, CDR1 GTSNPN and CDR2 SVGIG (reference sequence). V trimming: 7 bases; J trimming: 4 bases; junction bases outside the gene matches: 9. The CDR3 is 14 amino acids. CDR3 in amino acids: CASTDRGGNQPQHF. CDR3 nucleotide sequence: TGTGCCTCGACCGACAGGGGAGGTAATCAGCCCCAGCATTTT.

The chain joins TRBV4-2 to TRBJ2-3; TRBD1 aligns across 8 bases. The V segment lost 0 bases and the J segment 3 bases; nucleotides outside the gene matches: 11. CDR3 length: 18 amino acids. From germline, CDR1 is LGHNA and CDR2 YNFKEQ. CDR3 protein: CASSQDGGTGKQTDTQYF. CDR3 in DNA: TGTGCCAGCAGCCAAGATGGGGGGACAGGAAAACAAACAGATACGCAGTATTTT.

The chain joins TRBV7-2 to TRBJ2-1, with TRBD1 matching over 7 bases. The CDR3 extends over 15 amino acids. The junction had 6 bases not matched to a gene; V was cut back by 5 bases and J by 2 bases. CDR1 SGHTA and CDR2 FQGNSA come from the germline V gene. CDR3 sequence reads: CASSTQDRPYNEQFF. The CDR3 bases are TGTGCCAGCAGCACCCAGGACAGGCCCTACAATGAGCAGTTCTTC.

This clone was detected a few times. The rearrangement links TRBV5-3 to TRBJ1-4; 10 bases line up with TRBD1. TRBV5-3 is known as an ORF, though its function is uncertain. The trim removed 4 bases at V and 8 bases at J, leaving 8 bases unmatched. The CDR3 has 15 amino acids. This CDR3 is CARSVRDRGVEKLFF. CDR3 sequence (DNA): TGTGCCAGAAGCGTCCGGGACAGGGGAGTAGAAAAACTGTTTTTT.

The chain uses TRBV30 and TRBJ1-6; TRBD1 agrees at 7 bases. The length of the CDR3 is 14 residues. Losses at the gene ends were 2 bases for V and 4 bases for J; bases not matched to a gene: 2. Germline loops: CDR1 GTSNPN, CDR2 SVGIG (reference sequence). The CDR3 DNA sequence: TGTGCCTGGAGTCCGGGACAGTATAATTCACCCCTCCACTTT. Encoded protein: CAWSPGQYNSPLHF.

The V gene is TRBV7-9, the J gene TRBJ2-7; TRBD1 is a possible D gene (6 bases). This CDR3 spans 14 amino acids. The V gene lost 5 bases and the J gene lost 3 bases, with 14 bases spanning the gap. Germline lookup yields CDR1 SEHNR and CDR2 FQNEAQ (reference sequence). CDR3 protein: CASSPPNRDYEQYF. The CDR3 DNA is TGTGCCAGCAGCCCACCCAACAGGGACTACGAGCAGTACTTC. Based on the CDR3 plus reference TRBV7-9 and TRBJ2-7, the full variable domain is DTGVSQNPRHKITKRGQNVTFRCDPISEHNRLYWYRQTLGQGPEFLTYFQNEAQLEKSRLLSDRFSAERPKGSFSTLEIQRTEQGDSAMYLCASSPPNRDYEQYFGPGTRLTVT.

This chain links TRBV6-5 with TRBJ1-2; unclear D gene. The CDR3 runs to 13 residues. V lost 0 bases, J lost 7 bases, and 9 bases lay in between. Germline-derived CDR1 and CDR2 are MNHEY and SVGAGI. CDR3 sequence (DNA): TGTGCCAGCAGTTACTCCCCACTAAGTGGCTACACCTTC. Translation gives CASSYSPLSGYTF.

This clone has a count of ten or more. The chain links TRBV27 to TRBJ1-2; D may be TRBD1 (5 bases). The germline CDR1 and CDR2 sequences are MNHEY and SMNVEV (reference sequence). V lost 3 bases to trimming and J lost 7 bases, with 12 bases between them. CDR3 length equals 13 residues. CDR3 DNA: TGTGCCAGCAGTTTTTCCGGGACGGGTGGCTACACCTTC. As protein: CASSFSGTGGYTF.

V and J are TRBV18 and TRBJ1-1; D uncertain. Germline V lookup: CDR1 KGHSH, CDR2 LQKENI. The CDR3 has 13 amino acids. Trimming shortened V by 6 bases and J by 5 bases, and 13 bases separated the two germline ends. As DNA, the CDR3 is TGTGCCAGCTCCCTCGGACCCTCGACTGAAGCTTTCTTT. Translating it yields CASSLGPSTEAFF.

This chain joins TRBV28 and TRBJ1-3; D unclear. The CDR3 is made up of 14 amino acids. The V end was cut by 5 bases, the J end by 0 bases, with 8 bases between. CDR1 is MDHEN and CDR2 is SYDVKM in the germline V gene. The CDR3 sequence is CASSMTLSGNTIYF. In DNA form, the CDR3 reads TGTGCCAGCAGTATGACACTCTCTGGAAACACCATATATTTT.

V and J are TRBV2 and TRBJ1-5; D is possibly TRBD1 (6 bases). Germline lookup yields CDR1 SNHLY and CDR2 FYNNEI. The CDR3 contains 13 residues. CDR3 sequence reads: CATKQGSDQPQHF. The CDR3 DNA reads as TGTGCAACAAAACAGGGAAGTGATCAGCCCCAGCATTTT.

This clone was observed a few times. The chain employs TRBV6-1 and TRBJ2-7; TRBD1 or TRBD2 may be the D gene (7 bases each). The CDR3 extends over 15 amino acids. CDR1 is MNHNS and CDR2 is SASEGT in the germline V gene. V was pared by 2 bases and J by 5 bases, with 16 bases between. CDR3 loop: CASSETGEGFDEQYF. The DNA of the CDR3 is TGTGCCAGCAGTGAAACAGGGGAGGGGTTCGACGAGCAGTACTTC.

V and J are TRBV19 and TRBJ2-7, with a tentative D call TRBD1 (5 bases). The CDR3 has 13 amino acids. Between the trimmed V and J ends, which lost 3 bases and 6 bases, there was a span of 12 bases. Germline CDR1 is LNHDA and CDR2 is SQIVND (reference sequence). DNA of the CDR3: TGTGCCAGTAGTATCGGCAGGGAAGGCGAGCAGTACTTC. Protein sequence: CASSIGREGEQYF.

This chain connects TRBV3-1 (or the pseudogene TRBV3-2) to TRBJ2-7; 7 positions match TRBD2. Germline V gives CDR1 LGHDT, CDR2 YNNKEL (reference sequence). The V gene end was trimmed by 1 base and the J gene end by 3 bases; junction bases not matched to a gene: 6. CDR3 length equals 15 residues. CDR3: CASSQVPSGGYEQYF. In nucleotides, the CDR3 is TGTGCCAGCAGCCAAGTCCCTAGCGGAGGCTACGAGCAGTACTTC.

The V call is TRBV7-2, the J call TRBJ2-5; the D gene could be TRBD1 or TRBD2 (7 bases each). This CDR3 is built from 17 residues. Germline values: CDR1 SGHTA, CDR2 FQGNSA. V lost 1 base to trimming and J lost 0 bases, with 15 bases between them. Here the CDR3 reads CASSLVGGGSYQETQYF. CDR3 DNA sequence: TGTGCCAGCAGCTTAGTAGGGGGCGGGAGTTACCAAGAGACCCAGTACTTC.

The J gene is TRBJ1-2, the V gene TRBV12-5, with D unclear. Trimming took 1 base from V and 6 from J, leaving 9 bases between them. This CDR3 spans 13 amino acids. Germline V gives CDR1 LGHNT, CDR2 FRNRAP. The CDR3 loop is CASGLDRRDGYTF. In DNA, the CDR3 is TGTGCTAGTGGTTTGGACCGGAGGGATGGCTACACCTTC.

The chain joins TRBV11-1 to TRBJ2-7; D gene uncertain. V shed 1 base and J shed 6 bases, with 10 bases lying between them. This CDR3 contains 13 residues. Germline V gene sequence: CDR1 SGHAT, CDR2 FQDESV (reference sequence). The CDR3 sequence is CASSLGLESEQYF. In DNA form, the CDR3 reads TGTGCCAGCAGCTTAGGATTGGAAAGCGAGCAGTACTTC.